This entry describes one T cell receptor (beta chain). This sample was included in a study of blood T cells in healthy people across ages. The ends were cut back, 3 bases at V and 2 bases at J, with 9 bases in the middle. The CDR3 consists of 14 residues. The donors, healthy Caucasians from Russia, were aged about 6 to 95. Researchers collected ten milliliters of peripheral blood from every single donor. Primed by a sample-barcoded 5' primer and a J-beta primer mix, a second PCR proceeded for roughly 7 to 11 cycles. The study obtained at least 2.5 million CDR3-containing paired-end reads from every sample. Using its own MiXCR run on the 5' RACE reads, TCRdb lists one record per CDR3 protein. The sample has about 1.6 million distinct CDR3 sequences, about 35% seen once.

Sample: blood. V gene TRBV12-3 or TRBV12-4 combines with J gene TRBJ2-3; no firm D call. This clonotype was obtained from a woman aged 30 to 39 in good health. CDR3 amino acids: CASSFSGHTDTQYF. Here the CDR3 DNA reads TGTGCCAGCAGTTTCTCCGGGCACACAGATACGCAGTATTTT.